One and the same sample provided the 15 T cell receptor beta chains below, sequenced in a study of shared clonotypes between healthy human individuals. Some clones are missing from TCRdb's copy, which holds only in-frame ones; the method was immunoSEQ multiplex PCR. The sample lists fewer than 500,000 clones, 60% to 80% occurring once. Sequencing was carried out using PBMCs. Receptors originate from a woman in her 40s in good health. Some clones in this sample may be carry-over from other donors' samples.

This sequence joins TRBV7-2 and TRBJ2-1; TRBD2 agrees at 10 bases. V dropped 5 bases and J dropped 9; count of bases not matched to a gene: 13. The CDR3 runs to 16 residues. CDR1 SGHTA and CDR2 FQGNSA come from the germline V gene. The CDR3 sequence is CASSLRQGLAGGEQFF. The CDR3 DNA reads TGTGCCAGCAGCCTTCGACAGGGATTAGCGGGGGGTGAGCAGTTCTTC. Together with reference TRBV7-2 and TRBJ2-1, the CDR3 gives the full variable domain: GAGVSQSPSNKVTEKGKDVELRCDPISGHTALYWYRQSLGQGLEFLIYFQGNSAPDKSGLPSDRFSAERTGGSVSTLTIQRTQQEDSAVYLCASSLRQGLAGGEQFFGPGTRLTVL.

The chain is built from TRBV27 and TRBJ2-5; TRBD2 matches at 13 bases. Germline values: CDR1 MNHEY, CDR2 SMNVEV (reference sequence). The CDR3 is 20 residues long. J was trimmed by 0 bases and V by 2 bases; bases with no gene match: 12. CDR3 DNA: TGTGCCAGCAGTTTAGAAGGATTATGGACTAGCGGGGGAAACCAAGAGACCCAGTACTTC. Residues: CASSLEGLWTSGGNQETQYF.

This chain links TRBV28 with TRBJ2-7; 7 positions match TRBD1. Germline loops: CDR1 MDHEN, CDR2 SYDVKM. J gave up 2 bases and V 6 bases, and 10 bases lay outside the gene matches. CDR3 size: 15 residues. The CDR3 DNA is TGTGCCAGCAGGCCAGCCCCGGGACAGACCTACGAGCAGTACTTC. Translating gives CASRPAPGQTYEQYF.

For this clone: Different DNA sequences within this sample yield the same CDR3. V and J are TRBV5-4 and TRBJ2-7, with D perhaps TRBD2 (6 bases). Trimming stripped 0 bases from V and 4 bases from J, with 11 bases between. Germline-derived CDR1 and CDR2 are SGHNT and YYREEE (reference sequence). This CDR3 has 14 residues. For the CDR3, the DNA is TGTGCCAGCAGCTTGGCGGGAGACGGTTACGAGCAGTACTTC. Translation: CASSLAGDGYEQYF.

The chain joins TRBV28 to TRBJ2-1; TRBD2 is a possible D gene (5 bases). The CDR3 spans 13 residues. Germline CDR1 reads MDHEN; CDR2 reads SYDVKM. V lost 7 bases and J 7 bases, leaving 14 bases between the germline ends. This CDR3 reads CASTVGGENEQFF. CDR3 DNA sequence: TGTGCCAGCACTGTCGGTGGGGAGAATGAGCAGTTCTTC.

In its sample, this clone was seen a few times. The gene calls are TRBV2 and TRBJ2-2, with TRBD2 as a possible D gene (5 bases). This CDR3 spans 12 amino acids. V dropped 7 bases and J dropped 5 bases, with 8 bases sitting between them. Germline-derived CDR1 and CDR2 are SNHLY and FYNNEI. Written as DNA, the CDR3 is TGTGCCAGCACACTAGTTACCGGGGAGCTGTTTTTT. It is translated as CASTLVTGELFF. Drawing the rest from reference TRBV2 and TRBJ2-2, the complete variable domain is EPEVTQTPSHQVTQMGQEVILRCVPISNHLYFYWYRQILGQKVEFLVSFYNNEISEKSEIFDDQFSVERPDGSNFTLKIRSTKLEDSAMYFCASTLVTGELFFGEGSRLTVL.

This chain connects TRBV18 to TRBJ2-1; 8 bases match TRBD2. CDR1 and CDR2 (germline): KGHSH, LQKENI. CDR3 length: 18 amino acids. Trimming took 2 bases from V and 4 from J; bases not matched to a gene: 13. CDR3: CASSPVTTLAGLYNEQFF. As DNA, the CDR3 is TGTGCCAGCTCACCAGTCACAACTCTAGCGGGCCTTTACAATGAGCAGTTCTTC.

The sample holds many counts of this clone. J is TRBJ2-1 and V is TRBV5-1; D is perhaps TRBD2 (6 bases). This CDR3 contains 16 residues. The germline CDR1 and CDR2 sequences are SGHRS and YFSETQ. V was trimmed by 0 bases and J by 1 base, leaving 11 bases between them. CDR3 region: CASSLVAGRSYNEQFF. CDR3 DNA: TGCGCCAGCAGCTTGGTGGCGGGACGGTCCTACAATGAGCAGTTCTTC.

V usage is TRBV21-1 and J usage is TRBJ2-3; the table assigns TRBD1, which was not confirmed against the DNA. TRBV21-1 is shown as a pseudogene. There are 16 residues in the CDR3. Here the CDR3 DNA reads TGTGCCAGCAGCACTAGTAGGGACATTAGCACAGATACGCAGTATTTT. This translates into CASSTSRDISTDTQYF.

A note on this clone: Mismatch with germline at one junction end may stem from a read error. Other DNA sequences from this sample encode an identical CDR3 as well. The chain uses TRBV5-4 and TRBJ1-1; D is undetermined. CDR1 SGHNT and CDR2 YYREEE come from the germline V gene (reference sequence). This CDR3 is 15 amino acids long. The chain's CDR3 is CASSPLLSGNTEAFF. CDR3 DNA sequence: TGTGCCAGCAGCCCCCTATTGTCGGGTAACACCGAAGCTTTCTTT.

The chain is built from TRBV28 and TRBJ1-2; a weak D match, TRBD1 (6 bases). There are 12 residues in the CDR3. V was trimmed by 7 bases and J by 8 bases, leaving 14 bases between them. Germline V gives CDR1 MDHEN, CDR2 SYDVKM. The DNA of the CDR3 is TGTGCCAGCACCCCTGGGGGCTGGGGCTACACCTTC. Residues: CASTPGGWGYTF.

This chain joins TRBV9 and TRBJ2-1, with 14 bases fitting TRBD2. V shed 0 bases and J 6 bases; nucleotides not matched to a gene: 2. Germline V lookup: CDR1 SGDLS, CDR2 YYNGEE. The CDR3 has 16 residues. The CDR3 DNA follows: TGTGCCAGCAGCGTAGGGACTAGCGGGAGGAGCAATGAGCAGTTCTTC. It specifies CASSVGTSGRSNEQFF. Drawing the rest from reference TRBV9 and TRBJ2-1, the complete variable domain is DSGVTQTPKHLITATGQRVTLRCSPRSGDLSVYWYQQSLDQGLQFLIQYYNGEERAKGNILERFSAQQFPDLHSELNLSSLELGDSALYFCASSVGTSGRSNEQFFGPGTRLTVL.

The CDR3 DNA is TGTGCCAGCAGCTTACGACCTACTCTCTCCTACGAGCAGTACTTC. It specifies CASSLRPTLSYEQYF. The V call is TRBV7-7, the J call TRBJ2-7; D gene unclear. Trimming cost V 2 bases and J 0 bases, with 11 bases left between them. This CDR3 spans 15 amino acids. Germline CDR1 is SSHAT and CDR2 is FNYEAQ (reference sequence).

The chain recombines TRBV9 with TRBJ1-2; 8 nucleotides match TRBD1. The length of the CDR3 is 17 residues. The V segment lost 3 bases and the J segment 6 bases; nucleotides outside the gene matches: 16. Germline V CDR1 and CDR2: SGDLS, YYNGEE. CDR3 in amino acids: CASSGRSGTGYGDGYTF. In nucleotides, the CDR3 is TGTGCCAGCAGCGGGAGATCCGGGACAGGTTATGGAGATGGCTACACCTTC.

This clone has only a few counts. The CDR3 bases are TGCGCCAGCAGCTCCAGCCTGACAGGGACTGGAAACACCATATATTTT. Translating it yields CASSSSLTGTGNTIYF. This chain uses TRBV5-1 with TRBJ1-3; the match to TRBD1 covers 7 bases. CDR1 is SGHRS, CDR2 YFSETQ, per germline. The CDR3 is 16 residues long. Germline trimming cut 3 bases from V and 2 bases from J; bases unmatched to any gene: 8.